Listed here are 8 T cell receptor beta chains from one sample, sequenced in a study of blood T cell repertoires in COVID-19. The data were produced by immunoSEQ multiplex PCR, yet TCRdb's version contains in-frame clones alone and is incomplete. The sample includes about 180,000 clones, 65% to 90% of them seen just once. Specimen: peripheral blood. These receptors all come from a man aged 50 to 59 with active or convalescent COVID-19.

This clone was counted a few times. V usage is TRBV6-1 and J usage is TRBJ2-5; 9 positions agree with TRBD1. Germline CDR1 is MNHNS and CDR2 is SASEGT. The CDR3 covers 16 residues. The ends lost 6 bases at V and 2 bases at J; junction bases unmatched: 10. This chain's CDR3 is CASRETGTGYQETQYF. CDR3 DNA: TGTGCCAGCAGAGAAACCGGGACAGGGTATCAAGAGACCCAGTACTTC.

For the CDR3, the DNA is TGTGCCAGCAGCCACAACCTTCTAGGGACTAGCGGGCCAACCTACGAGCAGTACTTC. It translates to CASSHNLLGTSGPTYEQYF. The J gene is TRBJ2-7, the V gene TRBV3-1 (or the pseudogene TRBV3-2), with 12 nucleotides matching TRBD2. J was trimmed by 2 bases and V by 3 bases; bases with no gene match: 14. This CDR3 is built from 19 residues. In germline, CDR1 is LGHDT, CDR2 YNNKEL (reference sequence).

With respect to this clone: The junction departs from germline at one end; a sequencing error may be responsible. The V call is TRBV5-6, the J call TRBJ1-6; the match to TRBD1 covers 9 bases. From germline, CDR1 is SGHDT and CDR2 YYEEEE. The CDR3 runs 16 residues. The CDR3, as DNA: TGTGCCAGCAGTCCCGGACCGGGACAGGGCCATTCAGCCCTCCACTTT. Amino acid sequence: CASSPGPGQGHSALHF.

The CDR3 loop is CASSPGQGKLFF. The DNA for the CDR3 is TGTGCCAGCAGCCCTGGACAGGGAAAACTGTTTTTT. The rearrangement uses TRBV28 and TRBJ1-4; 8 positions agree with TRBD1. The germline gives CDR1 MDHEN, CDR2 SYDVKM. This CDR3 has 12 amino acids. Losses at the gene ends were 6 bases for V and 10 bases for J; bases not matched to a gene: 4.

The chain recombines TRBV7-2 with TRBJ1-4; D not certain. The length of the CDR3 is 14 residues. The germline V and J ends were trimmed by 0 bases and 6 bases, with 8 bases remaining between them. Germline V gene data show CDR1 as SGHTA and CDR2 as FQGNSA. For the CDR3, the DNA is TGTGCCAGCAGCTTAGCACTGAGGGATGAAAAACTGTTTTTT. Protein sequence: CASSLALRDEKLFF.

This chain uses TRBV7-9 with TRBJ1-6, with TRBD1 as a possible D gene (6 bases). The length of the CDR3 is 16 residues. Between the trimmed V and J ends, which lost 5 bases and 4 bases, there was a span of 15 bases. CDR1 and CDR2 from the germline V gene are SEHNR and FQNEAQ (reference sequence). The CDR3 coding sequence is TGTGCCAGCAGCCCCCGACAGGCGACATATAATTCACCCCTCCACTTT. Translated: CASSPRQATYNSPLHF.

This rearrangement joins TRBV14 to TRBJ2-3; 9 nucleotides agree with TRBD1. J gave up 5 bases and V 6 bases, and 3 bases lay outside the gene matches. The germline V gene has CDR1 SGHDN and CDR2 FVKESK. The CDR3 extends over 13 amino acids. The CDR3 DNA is TGTGCCAGCAGACGGACAGGGGTAGATACGCAGTATTTT. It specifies CASRRTGVDTQYF.

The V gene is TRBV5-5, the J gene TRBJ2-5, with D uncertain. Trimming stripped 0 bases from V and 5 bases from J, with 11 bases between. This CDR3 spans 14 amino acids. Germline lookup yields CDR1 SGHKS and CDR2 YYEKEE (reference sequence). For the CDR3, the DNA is TGTGCCAGCAGCTTGGAACGGGTAACGGAGACCCAGTACTTC. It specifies CASSLERVTETQYF.